The 26 T cell receptor beta chains listed next were all sequenced from one sample in a study of HIV-infected patients and healthy controls. The repertoire came from unfractionated whole blood and reflected all unsorted peripheral T cells. cDNA was made from roughly 500 ng RNA using alpha and beta constant primers. Using multiplexing indices, alpha and beta chain libraries were generated apart by chain-specific third strand synthesis. TCRdb processed the 5' RACE reads anew with MiXCR; each CDR3 protein has one entry. This table has 18,000 or so distinct CDR3 sequences, less than 15% appearing once. The material sequenced was blood. Receptor source: an adult in good health.

This sequence joins TRBV4-3 and TRBJ1-2; a weak D match, TRBD1 (5 bases). With 4 bases removed from V and 8 bases from J, the gap between germline ends came to 17 bases. This CDR3 spans 14 amino acids. Germline CDR1 is LGHNA and CDR2 is YSLEER. The CDR3 nucleotides read TGCGCCAGCAGCCTAGAGGGGTCGGGCGGGGGCTACACCTTC. Encoded protein: CASSLEGSGGGYTF.

This clonotype was found many times. V usage is TRBV7-2 and J usage is TRBJ2-3; TRBD1 aligns across 8 bases. CDR1 and CDR2 from the germline V gene are SGHTA and FQGNSA. V shed 4 bases, J shed 0 bases, and the junction held 9 bases outside the gene matches. This CDR3 contains 17 residues. CDR3 in amino acids: CASSSLGQGASTDTQYF. The CDR3 region has the DNA TGTGCCAGCAGCTCCTTGGGCCAGGGGGCCAGCACAGATACGCAGTATTTT.

V is TRBV20-1 and J is TRBJ1-3; tentative D call: TRBD1 (5 bases). Trimming removed 3 bases from V and 0 bases from J, with 9 bases in between. Germline values: CDR1 DFQATT, CDR2 SNEGSKA (reference sequence). The CDR3 length is 14 residues. The CDR3 DNA reads TGCAGTGCTAGTGGACAAACCTCTGGAAACACCATATATTTT. The encoded protein is CSASGQTSGNTIYF.

This clonotype has a count of ten or more. The chain is built from TRBV30 and TRBJ1-1, with D possibly being TRBD1 (5 bases). Trimming shortened V by 0 bases and J by 3 bases, and 11 bases separated the two germline ends. CDR1 GTSNPN and CDR2 SVGIG come from the germline V gene (reference sequence). This CDR3 comprises 14 residues. CDR3 loop: CAWSVLPTDTEAFF. The CDR3 DNA is TGTGCCTGGAGTGTACTGCCGACAGACACTGAAGCTTTCTTT.

This clonotype turned up a few times. The chain combines TRBV4-1 with TRBJ1-3; TRBD1 might be the D (5 bases). Trimming cost V 0 bases and J 7 bases, with 19 bases left between them. The germline V gene encodes CDR1 MGHRA and CDR2 YSYEKL. The CDR3 covers 17 residues. The CDR3 bases are TGCGCCAGCAGCCAAGAGGGAATGGGGCAGGGTGTGAACACCATATATTTT. This gives the protein CASSQEGMGQGVNTIYF.

This clonotype was detected many times. The rearrangement joins TRBV6-5 to TRBJ1-6; maybe TRBD1 (6 bases). Trimming took off 0 bases at V and 6 bases at J, with 9 bases between the two ends. Germline CDR1 MNHEY, CDR2 SVGAGI. The CDR3 loop spans 15 amino acids. CDR3 in DNA: TGTGCCAGCAGTTACTCGTGGGACACTAATTCACCCCTCCACTTT. The encoded protein is CASSYSWDTNSPLHF.

This clonotype was seen ten or more times. The rearrangement links TRBV7-2 to TRBJ2-5, with 7 bases that match TRBD1. The CDR3 extends over 15 amino acids. The V gene end was trimmed by 5 bases and the J gene end by 5 bases; junction bases not matched to a gene: 11. Germline assignment: CDR1 SGHTA and CDR2 FQGNSA. In DNA, the CDR3 is TGTGCCAGCAGCCGGACAGGTAGACTGGGGGAGACCCAGTACTTC. Protein sequence: CASSRTGRLGETQYF.

This clonotype was detected ten times or more. The chain carries TRBV6-6 and TRBJ1-2; D remains ambiguous. The CDR3 totals 14 residues. Trimming stripped 4 bases from V and 1 base from J, with 10 bases between. Germline CDR1 and CDR2: MNHNY and SVGAGI (reference sequence). The CDR3 bases are TGTGCCAGCAGTTTCCAATATAGTAACTATGGCTACACCTTC. This sequence encodes CASSFQYSNYGYTF.

This clonotype is medium-sized (0.01 to 0.1%) in the sample. This chain joins TRBV3-1 and TRBJ1-1; perhaps TRBD1 as D (5 bases). This CDR3 spans 15 amino acids. The V and J ends lost 5 bases and 1 base respectively, with 14 bases between them. Per the germline V gene, CDR1 is LGHDT and CDR2 is YNNKEL (reference sequence). In DNA form, the CDR3 reads TGTGCCAGCAGCGACGGACGGGACGGGAACACTGAAGCTTTCTTT. Its translation: CASSDGRDGNTEAFF.

This clonotype was seen repeatedly, ten times or more. V usage is TRBV18 and J usage is TRBJ1-1; 7 bases align to TRBD1. V was clipped by 3 bases and J by 0 bases; unmatched bases: 4. There are 15 residues in the CDR3. Germline-derived CDR1 and CDR2 are KGHSH and LQKENI. The CDR3: CASSPGQQMNTEAFF. The CDR3 DNA reads as TGTGCCAGCTCACCGGGACAGCAGATGAACACTGAAGCTTTCTTT. The whole variable domain, remainder taken from reference TRBV18 and TRBJ1-1, is NAGVMQNPRHLVRRRGQEARLRCSPMKGHSHVYWYRQLPEEGLKFMVYLQKENIIDESGMPKERFSAEFPKEGPSILRIQQVVRGDSAAYFCASSPGQQMNTEAFFGQGTRLTVV.

This clonotype was seen ten or more times. V usage is TRBV6-1 and J usage is TRBJ2-6; tentative D call: TRBD1 (6 bases). The CDR3 consists of 18 residues. V gave up 7 bases and J gave up 0 bases, with 19 bases separating them. The germline gives CDR1 MNHNS, CDR2 SASEGT. The DNA of the CDR3 is TGTGCCAGCAAACCGGGACAAGTCTCCTACTCTGGGGCCAACGTCCTGACTTTC. As protein: CASKPGQVSYSGANVLTF.

Many counts were recorded for this clonotype. The chain employs TRBV7-2 and TRBJ2-3; 9 positions agree with TRBD1. J was trimmed by 0 bases and V by 5 bases; bases with no gene match: 3. Per germline, CDR1 SGHTA and CDR2 FQGNSA. There are 15 residues in the CDR3. The CDR3 loop reads CASSRTGDSTDTQYF. In DNA form, the CDR3 reads TGTGCCAGCAGCCGGACAGGGGATAGCACAGATACGCAGTATTTT. The whole variable domain, filled in from reference TRBV7-2 and TRBJ2-3, reads GAGVSQSPSNKVTEKGKDVELRCDPISGHTALYWYRQSLGQGLEFLIYFQGNSAPDKSGLPSDRFSAERTGGSVSTLTIQRTQQEDSAVYLCASSRTGDSTDTQYFGPGTRLTVL.

The chain has TRBV28 and TRBJ2-7; D ambiguous. This CDR3 has 13 residues. Trimming took off 8 bases at V and 6 bases at J, with 17 bases between the two ends. The germline gives CDR1 MDHEN, CDR2 SYDVKM. The CDR3: CASLRSWVGEQYF. The CDR3 DNA reads as TGTGCCAGCCTACGGTCCTGGGTGGGCGAGCAGTACTTC.

At least ten counts were recorded for this clonotype. The chain employs TRBV6-1 and TRBJ2-4; tentatively, D is TRBD1 or TRBD2 (5 bases each). The V and J ends lost 6 bases and 7 bases respectively, with 10 bases between them. Germline V gives CDR1 MNHNS, CDR2 SASEGT. This CDR3 is 12 amino acids long. The CDR3 is CASRRDDNIQYF. In DNA, the CDR3 is TGTGCCAGCAGGAGGGACGATAACATTCAGTACTTC.

This clonotype was seen many times. This rearrangement joins TRBV7-2 to TRBJ2-7; possibly TRBD1 for D (5 bases). This CDR3 comprises 12 residues. V dropped 7 bases and J dropped 4 bases, with 11 bases sitting between them. The V gene's germline CDR1 is SGHTA and CDR2 FQGNSA. The CDR3 is CASTKTEYEQYF. As DNA, the CDR3 is TGTGCCAGCACCAAGACAGAGTACGAGCAGTACTTC.

This clonotype was recorded at least ten times. As the CDR3 is not closed by the conserved phenylalanine or tryptophan, this likely results from a read error. It is unclear where the CDR3 begins or ends on the DNA, so no DNA is shown, and the CDR3 is as TCRdb lists it. This chain joins TRBV7-2 and TRBJ2-1; the table's TRBD1 call for D was not verified on the DNA. Germline V CDR1 and CDR2: SGHTA, FQGNSA. The CDR3 numbers 13 amino acids, ends counted. CDR3: CASSLSQTGTLWV.

This clonotype was detected ten times or more. The rearrangement links TRBV5-1 to TRBJ1-2, with 10 bases lining up with TRBD1. Germline V lookup: CDR1 SGHRS, CDR2 YFSETQ. This CDR3 region has 14 residues. V trimming: 2 bases; J trimming: 7 bases; junction bases outside the gene matches: 5. The CDR3 DNA is TGCGCCAGCAGCTTCCGGGACAGGGGTAGTGGCTACACCTTC. Translated, it gives CASSFRDRGSGYTF.

This clonotype counts as medium-sized. The chain links TRBV10-3 to TRBJ2-3; D uncertain. V shed 3 bases and J shed 3 bases, with 4 bases lying between them. From germline, CDR1 is ENHRY and CDR2 SYGVKD. The CDR3 consists of 12 residues. The CDR3 loop is CAISDRTDTQYF. The CDR3 bases are TGTGCCATCAGTGACAGGACAGATACGCAGTATTTT.

The chain carries TRBV20-1 and TRBJ2-7, with 7 positions matching TRBD1. The V segment lost 5 bases and the J segment 3 bases; nucleotides outside the gene matches: 10. Germline V gene sequence: CDR1 DFQATT, CDR2 SNEGSKA (reference sequence). The CDR3 is made up of 14 amino acids. CDR3 DNA sequence: TGCAGTGCTTTGAGACAGGGTCGGTTCTACGAGCAGTACTTC. The encoded protein is CSALRQGRFYEQYF.

V is TRBV7-6 and J is TRBJ2-5; D unresolved. Germline V lookup: CDR1 SGHVS, CDR2 FNYEAQ. The V end was cut by 4 bases, the J end by 1 base, with 10 bases between. The CDR3 loop spans 14 amino acids. The CDR3 spells CASSSLGLQETQYF. DNA of the CDR3: TGTGCCAGCAGCTCCTTGGGTCTCCAAGAGACCCAGTACTTC.

This clonotype appeared many times. This chain uses TRBV9 with TRBJ1-6; TRBD1 is a possible D gene (6 bases). V shed 3 bases and J shed 6 bases, with 22 bases lying between them. This CDR3 region has 18 residues. The germline CDR1 and CDR2 sequences are SGDLS and YYNGEE. In DNA, the CDR3 is TGTGCCAGCAGCGATAACATGTCTGGGGGGCCCGGTAATTCACCCCTCCACTTT. Translation gives CASSDNMSGGPGNSPLHF.

This chain uses TRBV29-1 with TRBJ2-4; 7 nucleotides align to TRBD1. The CDR3 runs 12 residues. Germline V CDR1 and CDR2: SQVTM, ANQGSEA. The V gene end was trimmed by 7 bases and the J gene end by 9 bases; junction bases not matched to a gene: 9. In nucleotides, the CDR3 is TGCAGCGCCTTACCAGGGGGAATCATTCAGTACTTC. Protein sequence: CSALPGGIIQYF.

In its sample, this clonotype is medium-sized. The rearrangement uses TRBV7-8 and TRBJ2-1, with 8 nucleotides matching TRBD2. V lost 1 base, J lost 9 bases, and 8 bases stayed unmatched. The CDR3 sequence is 15 residues long. In germline, CDR1 is SGHVS, CDR2 FQNEAQ. CDR3 sequence: CASSLGNSGAFEQFF. In DNA form, the CDR3 reads TGTGCCAGCAGCTTAGGTAATAGCGGGGCATTTGAGCAGTTCTTC.

This clonotype appeared many times. The DNA for the CDR3 is TGTGCCAGCAGCTCACCTTTGACAGCTAACTATGGCTACACCTTC. It is translated as CASSSPLTANYGYTF. The rearrangement joins TRBV7-9 to TRBJ1-2; possible D gene TRBD1, 5 bases. Germline V gives CDR1 SEHNR, CDR2 FQNEAQ (reference sequence). Deletions cut 4 bases from V and 0 bases from J, with 12 bases between. The length of the CDR3 is 15 residues.

This clonotype was found many times. V and J are TRBV6-2 or TRBV6-3 and TRBJ2-2; tentative D call: TRBD1 (5 bases). Per germline, CDR1 MNHEY and CDR2 SVGEGT. The CDR3 contains 16 residues. Trimming removed 7 bases from V and 2 bases from J, with 17 bases in between. CDR3 amino acids: CASNKPGKGNTGELFF. The CDR3 nucleotides are TGTGCCAGCAACAAACCAGGGAAAGGAAACACCGGGGAGCTGTTTTTT.

V and J are TRBV5-5 and TRBJ1-5, with D possibly TRBD1 on 5 matching bases. This CDR3 region has 14 residues. Germline loops: CDR1 SGHKS, CDR2 YYEKEE (reference sequence). V lost 0 bases and J 6 bases, leaving 10 bases between the germline ends. DNA of the CDR3: TGTGCCAGCAGCTTGGATTCGGGGACTCAGCCCCAGCATTTT. It specifies CASSLDSGTQPQHF. Full variable domain (missing parts from reference TRBV5-5 and TRBJ1-5): DAGVTQSPTHLIKTRGQQVTLRCSPISGHKSVSWYQQVLGQGPQFIFQYYEKEERGRGNFPDRFSARQFPNYSSELNVNALLLGDSALYLCASSLDSGTQPQHFGDGTRLSIL.